This T cell receptor beta chain was documented in a study of T-cell reconstitution after alpha-beta-depleted transplantation in children. General study points: T cells produced anew were the main source of T-cell counts and diversity one year after transplant. About two months after transplant, alpha-beta T cells reportedly came from several hundred expanded graft clones. Elevated TCRbeta diversity at day 60 was traced, in some patients, to surviving recipient T cells and thymic progenitors.

Preparation of the TCRbeta library was carried out with unique molecular identifiers. TCRdb recomputed calls from the PCR reads with MiXCR, one row per CDR3 protein. The sample gives a few hundred thousand distinct CDR3 sequences, 27% of which show up once; approximately 39% is in the top ten. This clonotype was detected a few times. Its cognate antigen is unknown. The CDR3 runs to 14 residues. Deletions cut 3 bases from V and 1 base from J, with 12 bases between. Germline V CDR1 and CDR2: DFQATT, SNEGSKA (reference sequence). This chain connects TRBV20-1 to TRBJ2-5; TRBD1 might be the D (6 bases). The sample in question was PBMCs, obtained before TCRalphabeta/CD19-depleted stem cell transplant. This receptor was taken from a boy under two years old with Wiskott-Aldrich syndrome, due to receive a stem cell transplant. The DNA of the CDR3 is TGCAGTGCTAGTCCGGGACAATTCCAAGAGACCCAGTACTTC. Translated: CSASPGQFQETQYF.